These 20 T cell receptor beta chains were all obtained from the same sample, sequenced in a study of stem cell transplantation in POMP-related autoinflammatory disease. Data came from immunoSEQ multiplex PCR; TCRdb stores just in-frame clones and leaves some out. The top ten hold approximately 0.72% of the sample, which has 25,000 to 40,000 clones, just over 85% seen once. The material sequenced was CD4+ T cells from PBMCs, taken before stem cell transplantation. Every receptor here comes from a human donor with POMP-related autoinflammation and immune dysregulation (PRAID).

V and J are TRBV11-3 and TRBJ2-5, with a weak D call TRBD2 (7 bases). V shed 10 bases and J shed 4 bases, with 16 bases lying between them. The germline gives CDR1 SGHNT, CDR2 YENEEA. The CDR3 runs 13 residues. The CDR3 coding sequence is TGTGCCACTCGTGGGGGGGCAGGAGAGACCCAGTACTTC. Amino acid sequence: CATRGGAGETQYF.

The chain joins TRBV2 to TRBJ2-7; D might be TRBD1 (6 bases). Trimming removed 5 bases from V and 2 bases from J, with 16 bases in between. Germline CDR1 and CDR2: SNHLY and FYNNEI. The CDR3 covers 15 residues. CDR3 protein: CASSQDSPPPYEQYF. The CDR3 DNA follows: TGTGCCAGCAGTCAGGACAGCCCCCCGCCCTACGAGCAGTACTTC.

The V gene is TRBV25-1, the J gene TRBJ1-6; D unclear. Germline V gene lookup returns CDR1 MGHDK and CDR2 SYGVNS. With 5 bases removed from V and 0 bases from J, the gap between germline ends came to 11 bases. The CDR3 extends over 16 amino acids. The CDR3 spells CASSSSLSSYNSPLHF. CDR3 DNA: TGTGCCAGCAGTTCCTCTCTTTCCTCCTATAATTCACCCCTCCACTTT.

The chain joins TRBV5-6 to TRBJ1-4; D remains ambiguous. The germline CDR1 and CDR2 sequences are SGHDT and YYEEEE. CDR3 length equals 13 residues. V dropped 7 bases and J dropped 5 bases, with 12 bases sitting between them. The CDR3 sequence: CASQDGLNEKLFF. The CDR3 DNA reads TGTGCCAGCCAGGACGGACTAAATGAAAAACTGTTTTTT.

The chain employs TRBV29-1 and TRBJ1-1; the match to TRBD1 covers 7 bases. The CDR3 is 13 amino acids. From germline, CDR1 is SQVTM and CDR2 ANQGSEA. Losses at the gene ends were 5 bases for V and 4 bases for J; bases not matched to a gene: 7. CDR3 region: CSVHRGGSTEAFF. The CDR3 region has the DNA TGCAGCGTTCACAGGGGAGGGAGCACTGAAGCTTTCTTT.

The chain is built from TRBV6-1 and TRBJ1-2, with D unresolved. The CDR3 runs 15 residues. Germline V gene data show CDR1 as MNHNS and CDR2 as SASEGT. V was shortened by 4 bases and J by 2 bases, with 14 bases between the two germline ends. The CDR3 loop is CASSVRVLGNYGYTF. CDR3 sequence (DNA): TGTGCCAGCAGTGTTAGGGTGTTGGGCAACTATGGCTACACCTTC.

The genes are TRBV11-1 and TRBJ2-3; 9 nucleotides agree with TRBD1. Trimming took 5 bases from V and 4 from J; bases not matched to a gene: 4. Germline CDR1 reads SGHAT; CDR2 reads FQDESV (reference sequence). This CDR3 region has 14 residues. CDR3 amino acids: CASSPRTGADTQYF. The CDR3 DNA reads as TGTGCCAGCAGCCCCAGGACAGGGGCAGATACGCAGTATTTT.

The chain is built from TRBV6-6 and TRBJ2-1, with D possibly matching TRBD2 (7 bases). The CDR3 is 16 amino acids. Trimming left V 2 bases short and J 0 bases short, with 11 bases between. Germline CDR1 reads MNHNY; CDR2 reads SVGAGI (reference sequence). CDR3 nucleotide sequence: TGTGCCAGCAGTTACCAGCGGGACAACTCCTACAATGAGCAGTTCTTC. Protein product: CASSYQRDNSYNEQFF.

This chain joins TRBV28 and TRBJ2-2, with D perhaps TRBD1 or TRBD2 (5 bases each). Looked up from germline, CDR1 is MDHEN and CDR2 is SYDVKM. V was pared by 8 bases and J by 0 bases, with 16 bases between. This CDR3 is built from 16 residues. This CDR3 is CASQSGTFANTGELFF. The CDR3 DNA reads TGTGCCAGCCAGAGTGGGACGTTCGCGAACACCGGGGAGCTGTTTTTT. The full variable domain, in which reference TRBV28 and TRBJ2-2 provide the parts outside the CDR3, is DVKVTQSSRYLVKRTGEKVFLECVQDMDHENMFWYRQDPGLGLRLIYFSYDVKMKEKGDIPEGYSVSREKKERFSLILESASTNQTSMYLCASQSGTFANTGELFFGEGSRLTVL.

This clone was detected only once. The V gene is TRBV6-1, the J gene TRBJ1-1; 9 bases line up with TRBD1. CDR3 size: 15 residues. CDR1 and CDR2 from the germline V gene are MNHNS and SASEGT. Trimming removed 4 bases from V and 5 bases from J; junction bases left unmatched: 8. Written as DNA, the CDR3 is TGTGCCAGCAGTGGCCTTGGGACAGGGAATACTGAAGCTTTCTTT. Translating it yields CASSGLGTGNTEAFF.

The V and J genes are TRBV7-9 and TRBJ2-3; D unresolved. CDR3 length: 14 residues. CDR1 is SEHNR, CDR2 FQNEAQ, per germline (reference sequence). The germline V and J ends were trimmed by 4 bases and 6 bases, with 14 bases remaining between them. The CDR3 is CASSSRPHGDTQYF. The CDR3 region has the DNA TGTGCCAGCAGCTCACGGCCCCACGGGGATACGCAGTATTTT.

The chain recombines TRBV5-1 with TRBJ2-1, with 8 bases matching TRBD1. Trimming removed 0 bases from V and 0 bases from J; junction bases left unmatched: 2. This CDR3 spans 16 amino acids. CDR1 SGHRS and CDR2 YFSETQ come from the germline V gene. The CDR3 DNA follows: TGCGCCAGCAGCTTGGGGGGACAGGCCTCCTACAATGAGCAGTTCTTC. Translation gives CASSLGGQASYNEQFF.

The chain recombines TRBV5-1 with TRBJ2-1; a weak D match, TRBD2 (6 bases). The CDR3 is 16 amino acids. CDR1 and CDR2 from the germline V gene are SGHRS and YFSETQ. The V and J ends lost 1 base and 4 bases respectively, with 15 bases between them. The CDR3 sequence is CASSLMRGGGYNEQFF. Written as DNA, the CDR3 is TGCGCCAGCAGCTTGATGCGGGGCGGAGGGTACAATGAGCAGTTCTTC.

The rearrangement joins TRBV28 to TRBJ2-4; no definite D call. This CDR3 comprises 14 residues. Germline V gene data show CDR1 as MDHEN and CDR2 as SYDVKM. V gave up 5 bases and J gave up 8 bases, with 16 bases separating them. CDR3 sequence (DNA): TGTGCCAGCAGTCCCCCGGTTCCTTTAGACATTCAGTACTTC. This codes for CASSPPVPLDIQYF.

The chain joins TRBV27 to TRBJ2-3, with 10 nucleotides matching TRBD1. With 2 bases clipped from V and 4 bases from J, the junction kept 3 bases outside the gene matches. Germline values: CDR1 MNHEY, CDR2 SMNVEV (reference sequence). This CDR3 region has 15 residues. The CDR3 DNA follows: TGTGCCAGCAGTTTAAGAGGACAGGGGGCAGATACGCAGTATTTT. Encoded protein: CASSLRGQGADTQYF.

The rearrangement joins TRBV18 to TRBJ2-5; D is undetermined. V gave up 4 bases and J gave up 3 bases, with 15 bases separating them. The CDR3 runs to 15 residues. Germline V lookup: CDR1 KGHSH, CDR2 LQKENI. CDR3 sequence reads: CASSQGPGRKETQYF. The CDR3 bases are TGTGCCAGCTCACAAGGCCCGGGCAGAAAAGAGACCCAGTACTTC.

This chain joins TRBV29-1 and TRBJ1-2, with D hard to call. CDR1 SQVTM and CDR2 ANQGSEA come from the germline V gene. V lost 4 bases to trimming and J lost 4 bases, with 10 bases between them. The CDR3 spans 12 residues. Here the CDR3 DNA reads TGCAGCGTTGGGTCCGGGATCTATGGCTACACCTTC. It specifies CSVGSGIYGYTF.

This chain links TRBV9 with TRBJ2-3; perhaps TRBD1 as D (5 bases). The CDR3 contains 14 residues. Germline V gives CDR1 SGDLS, CDR2 YYNGEE. Trimming removed 5 bases at V and 0 bases at J, with 10 bases between. CDR3 protein: CASSPDISTDTQYF. The CDR3 DNA sequence: TGTGCCAGCAGTCCGGACATTAGCACAGATACGCAGTATTTT.

V is TRBV7-3 and J is TRBJ2-2, with unresolved D. The CDR3 has 13 residues. V lost 4 bases and J lost 2, with 5 bases in between. Germline CDR1 is SGHTA and CDR2 is FQGTGA. The CDR3 nucleotides read TGTGCCAGCAGCTCCCACAACACCGGGGAGCTGTTTTTT. This gives the protein CASSSHNTGELFF.

This clone was picked up a small number of times. The CDR3, as DNA: TGTGCCAGCAGCTTAGTACGGGGGGACCAGCCCCAGCATTTT. Translated, it gives CASSLVRGDQPQHF. The chain carries TRBV7-8 and TRBJ1-5, with a tentative D call TRBD1 (5 bases). This CDR3 is 14 amino acids long. Trimming pared 1 base from V and 7 bases from J, leaving 11 bases between. Germline lookup yields CDR1 SGHVS and CDR2 FQNEAQ.